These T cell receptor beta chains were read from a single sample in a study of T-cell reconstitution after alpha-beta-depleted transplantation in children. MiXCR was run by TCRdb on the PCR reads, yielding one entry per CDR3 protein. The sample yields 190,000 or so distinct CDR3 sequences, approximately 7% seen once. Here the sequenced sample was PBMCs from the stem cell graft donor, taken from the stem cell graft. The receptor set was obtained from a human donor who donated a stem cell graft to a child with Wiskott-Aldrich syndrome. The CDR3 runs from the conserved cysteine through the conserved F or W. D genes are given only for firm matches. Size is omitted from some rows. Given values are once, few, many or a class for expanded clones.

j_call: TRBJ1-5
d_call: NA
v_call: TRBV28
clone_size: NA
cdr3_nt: TGTGCCAGCAGACAGCACCAGCCCCAGCATTTT
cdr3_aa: CASRQHQPQHF

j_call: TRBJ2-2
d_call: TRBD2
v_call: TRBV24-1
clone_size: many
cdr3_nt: TGTGCCACCACTACTAGCGAAACGAACACCGGGGAGCTGTTTTTT
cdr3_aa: CATTTSETNTGELFF

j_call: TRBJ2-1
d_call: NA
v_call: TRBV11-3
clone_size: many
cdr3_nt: TGTGCCAGCAGCTTATCGGGAGCCTCCTACAATGAGCAGTTCTTC
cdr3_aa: CASSLSGASYNEQFF

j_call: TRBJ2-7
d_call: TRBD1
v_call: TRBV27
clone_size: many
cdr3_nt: TGTGCCAGCAGTCCCCGGGACAGGGACTACGAGCAGTACTTC
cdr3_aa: CASSPRDRDYEQYF

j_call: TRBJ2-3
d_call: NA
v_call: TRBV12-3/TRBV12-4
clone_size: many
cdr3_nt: TGTGCCAGCAGCACACATTCGGGCACAGATACGCAGTATTTT
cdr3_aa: CASSTHSGTDTQYF

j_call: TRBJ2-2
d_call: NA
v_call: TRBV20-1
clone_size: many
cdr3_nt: TGCAGTGCCCCCTCGGGGCCCACCGGGGAGCTGTTTTTT
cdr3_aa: CSAPSGPTGELFF

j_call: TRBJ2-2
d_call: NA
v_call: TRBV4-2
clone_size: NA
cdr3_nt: TGTGCCAGCAGCCAAGATGGGAGGAACACCGGGGAGCTGTTTTTT
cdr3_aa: CASSQDGRNTGELFF

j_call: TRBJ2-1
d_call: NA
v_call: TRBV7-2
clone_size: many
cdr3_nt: TGTGCCAGCAGCTTAGGCAGCTTCAATGAGCAGTTCTTC
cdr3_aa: CASSLGSFNEQFF

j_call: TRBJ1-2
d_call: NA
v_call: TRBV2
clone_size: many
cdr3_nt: TGTGCCAGCATTCGATACCAAGATAACTATGGCTACACCTTC
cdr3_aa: CASIRYQDNYGYTF

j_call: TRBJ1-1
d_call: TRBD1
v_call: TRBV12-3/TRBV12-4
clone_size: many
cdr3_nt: TGTGCCAGCAGCTCCAGGAGACAGGGCCCTGAAGCTTTCTTT
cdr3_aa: CASSSRRQGPEAFF

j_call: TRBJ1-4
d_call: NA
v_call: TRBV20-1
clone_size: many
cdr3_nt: TGCAGTGCCACCGCGATTGCTAATGAAAAACTGTTTTTT
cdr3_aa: CSATAIANEKLFF

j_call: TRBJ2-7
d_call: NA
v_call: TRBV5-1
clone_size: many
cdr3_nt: TGCGCCAGCAGCTCGGACACTGACTCCTACGAGCAGTACTTC
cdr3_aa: CASSSDTDSYEQYF

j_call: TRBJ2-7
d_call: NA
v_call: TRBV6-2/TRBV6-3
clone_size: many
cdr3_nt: TGTGCCAGCAGGCTCGACGCATTAAATTTCTACGAGCAGTACTTC
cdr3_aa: CASRLDALNFYEQYF

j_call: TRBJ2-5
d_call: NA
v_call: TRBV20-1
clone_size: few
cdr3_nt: TGCAGTGCTGGACAGCGACGCCAAGAGACCCAGTACTTC
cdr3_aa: CSAGQRRQETQYF